The table lists the clone carrying this T cell receptor beta chain with a few counts. From RNA transcripts, TCR beta CDR3 regions were amplified. First-round RT-PCR with HTBI primers amplified the TCR CDR3 region. Each CDR3 protein gets one entry after TCRdb re-called the multiplex PCR reads with MiXCR. Here the sample spans around 560,000 distinct CDR3 sequences, approximately 15% being singletons. The CDR3 runs 16 residues. With 1 base removed from V and 6 bases from J, the gap between germline ends came to 16 bases. Germline V gene sequence: CDR1 SGHDN, CDR2 FVKESK. The sample belongs to a study of T cells in Graves' hyperthyroidism and ophthalmopathy.

V and J are TRBV14 and TRBJ2-1; a possible D gene is TRBD1 (5 bases). This receptor was identified in a woman under 30 with Graves' hyperthyroidism. The sample comprised blood. In DNA form, the CDR3 reads TGTGCCAGCAGCCAAGGAAACACCCTAAGGGGCAATGAGCAGTTCTTC. This codes for CASSQGNTLRGNEQFF.